The clone carrying this TCR beta chain was seen ten or more times. Its matching antigen is unknown. TCRdb used MiXCR to reprocess the RACE reads, holding one entry per CDR3 protein. The sample contains about 380,000 distinct CDR3 sequences, approximately 5% of which appear only once. The time point here: patch test 1, 2 weeks after DPC sensitization. Treatment: therapeutic diphenylcyclopropenone sensitization with weekly scalp DPC. The data are from a study of human T cells and chemical hapten exposure. Study-wide context: Patch tests put 0.01% DPC on the upper back, and the results were checked at 6 days. Per-sample variation in TCR yield stemmed mainly from small pooled library volume differences. Study-wide findings and caveats: Large CDR3 similarity clusters arose significantly more often from expanded TCRs than from controls. Positively correlated with patch test score were the counts of PT1 expanded TCRs.

This CDR3 comprises 12 residues. Germline CDR1 SQVTM, CDR2 ANQGSEA. V was cut by 7 bases and J by 11 bases, with 21 bases left in between. This clonotype was obtained from a woman aged 50 to 60 with alopecia areata. Some clones in this sample may be carry-over from other donors' samples. The gene calls are TRBV29-1 and TRBJ2-7, with D unresolved. Source: whole blood, taken in connection with sensitization to the hapten diphenylcyclopropenone (DPC). CDR3 DNA: TGCAGCGCCAGGACCCCTTTGTTTCAGGAGTACTTC. It yields the protein CSARTPLFQEYF.